These T cell receptor beta chains were read from a single sample in a study of chemoradiotherapy in HPV16-positive cancers. The protocol was immunoSEQ multiplex PCR, while the TCRdb copy is restricted to in-frame clones and leaves out a portion. The table has over 8,500 clones, approximately 85% seen once. The starting material was tumor tissue, obtained from a patient who underwent chemoradiotherapy. These TCRs come from a human donor with HPV-associated anogenital cancer. CDR3s include the opening cysteine and the closing phenylalanine or tryptophan. The D gene is left open where the match is weak. Size is stated for part of the rows, as once, few or many counts, or as a class when the clone is expanded.

>NA|TRBV11-3|once|TRBJ2-2
TGTGCCAGCAGCTTAGGGACAGTTAACACCGGGGAGCTGTTTTTT
CASSLGTVNTGELFF
>NA|TRBV5-4|NA|TRBJ1-2
TGTGCCAGCAGCACCGACAGTTGGGGGGATGGCTACACCTTC
CASSTDSWGDGYTF
>TRBD1|TRBV4-2|NA|TRBJ2-5
TGTGCCAGCAGCCGAGATTTCCGGGACAGGGTGTCAGAGACCCAGTACTTC
CASSRDFRDRVSETQYF
>TRBD1|TRBV5-5|NA|TRBJ1-5
TGTGCCAGCAGCTTGCGGGACAGGGTTTCCCAGCATTTT
CASSLRDRVSQHF
>TRBD1|TRBV5-1|NA|TRBJ2-2
TGCGCCAGCAGCTTTCAGGGGGATTACACCGGGGAGCTGTTTTTT
CASSFQGDYTGELFF
>TRBD2|TRBV30|NA|TRBJ2-1
TGTGCCTGGAGTGTACAAAGCGGGAGGGTAAATGAGCAGTTCTTC
CAWSVQSGRVNEQFF
>TRBD1|TRBV19|NA|TRBJ1-5
TGTGCCAGTAGTATAGTTAACAGGGGGGGTAATCAGCCCCAGCATTTT
CASSIVNRGGNQPQHF
>TRBD2|TRBV5-4|NA|TRBJ2-2
TGTGCCAGCAGCCGGGGACTAGCGGGAGATACCGGGGAGCTGTTTTTT
CASSRGLAGDTGELFF
>NA|TRBV18|NA|TRBJ2-3
TGTGCCAGCTCCTGGATTGAACGCACAGATACGCAGTATTTT
CASSWIERTDTQYF
>NA|TRBV6-6|NA|TRBJ1-2
TGTGCCAGCACCCGGTGGGCTCGGCGGGAGGGCTACACCTTC
CASTRWARREGYTF
>TRBD1|TRBV6-5|NA|TRBJ1-2
TGTGCCAGCAGTTACGGGACAGGGGGGGACTATGGCTACACCTTC
CASSYGTGGDYGYTF
>TRBD2|TRBV18|NA|TRBJ2-5
TGTGCCAGCTCACCAAGGTCTAGCGGGCAAGAGACCCAGTACTTC
CASSPRSSGQETQYF
>NA|TRBV11-2|NA|TRBJ2-3
TGTGCCAGCAGCTTAGCTGGGGCCCACACAGATACGCAGTATTTT
CASSLAGAHTDTQYF
>NA|TRBV2|NA|TRBJ1-2
TGTGCCAGCAGTGCGGAGCTGGGGGGATCCTATGGCTACACCTTC
CASSAELGGSYGYTF
>TRBD1|TRBV19|NA|TRBJ2-1
TGTGCCAGTAGTATGACAGGGCCCCTTAAGGATGAGCAGTTCTTC
CASSMTGPLKDEQFF
>NA|TRBV5-1|NA|TRBJ1-3
TGCGCCAGCAGCTTATACGGAGACTCTGGAAACACCATATATTTT
CASSLYGDSGNTIYF
>NA|TRBV10-3|NA|TRBJ1-1
TGTGCCATCAGGAACAGGGAGGGGAACACTGAAGCTTTCTTT
CAIRNREGNTEAFF
>TRBD2|TRBV11-3|NA|TRBJ2-5
TGTGCCAGCAGCTTAGCCAGCGGGGGTCAAGAGACCCAGTACTTC
CASSLASGGQETQYF
>TRBD1|TRBV11-2|NA|TRBJ1-1
TGTGCCAGCAGCTTAGGAGGGGACAGGGTAGCTTTCTTT
CASSLGGDRVAFF
>NA|TRBV11-2|NA|TRBJ2-3
TGTGCCAGCAGCTTATGGGCAGATACGCAGTATTTT
CASSLWADTQYF
>NA|TRBV4-1|NA|TRBJ1-1
TGCGCCAGCAGCCAAGAGAATCGGTATACTGAAGCTTTCTTT
CASSQENRYTEAFF
>NA|TRBV10-3|NA|TRBJ1-2
TGTGCCATCAGTGAATCTCCGGGCCTTTATGGCTACACCTTC
CAISESPGLYGYTF
>NA|TRBV6-1|NA|TRBJ1-6
TGTGCCAGCAGAAGGGATCAGAATTCACCCCTCCACTTT
CASRRDQNSPLHF
>TRBD2|TRBV7-9|NA|TRBJ2-1
TGTGCCAGCAGTTTAGCGGGAGGCAACAATGAGCAGTTCTTC
CASSLAGGNNEQFF
>TRBD1|TRBV18|NA|TRBJ2-2
TGTGCCAGCTCACCGTTTGGACAGGGAGAAACCGGGGAGCTGTTTTTT
CASSPFGQGETGELFF
>TRBD2|TRBV4-1|NA|TRBJ2-1
TGCGCCAGCAGCCAAGGGAGCGGGAGGGGGAATGAGCAGTTCTTC
CASSQGSGRGNEQFF
>TRBD2|TRBV10-1|NA|TRBJ2-3
TGCGCCAGCAGTGAGTCTGGGCGGGAGGCGCAGTATTTT
CASSESGREAQYF
>TRBD1|TRBV4-1|few|TRBJ1-4
TGCGCCAGCAGCCAAGATTTTGGGACAGCCGAAAAACTGTTTTTT
CASSQDFGTAEKLFF
>NA|TRBV11-3|few|TRBJ2-5
TGTGCCAGCAGCTTAGACGCTAGCCGTTCACAAGAGACCCAGTACTTC
CASSLDASRSQETQYF
>NA|TRBV5-1|once|TRBJ2-1
TGCGCCAGCAGCTTGACCGGTACAATGAGTGTGTTCTTC
CASSLTGTMSVFF
>NA|TRBV4-2|once|TRBJ2-3
TGTGCCAGCAGCCTCGGGCGGGGGCAAAGCACAGATACGCAGTATTTT
CASSLGRGQSTDTQYF
>NA|TRBV30|NA|TRBJ2-5
TGTGCCTGGAGTGTAGGTGCCCAAGAGACCCAGTACTTC
CAWSVGAQETQYF
>NA|TRBV28|NA|TRBJ2-3
TGTGCCAGCAGTGACTCCACAAGGCTTCATACGCAGTATTTT
CASSDSTRLHTQYF
>TRBD2|TRBV7-9|NA|TRBJ2-1
TGTGCCAGCAGCAAACTAGCGGGAGGGCCGAATGAGCAGTTCTTC
CASSKLAGGPNEQFF
>NA|TRBV5-6|NA|TRBJ2-1
TGTGCCAGCAGCTTGACAGGGAGCAATGAGCAGTTCTTC
CASSLTGSNEQFF
>NA|TRBV5-6|NA|TRBJ2-5
TGTGCCAGCAGCCCTCGACAACCCGGGTTGGAGACCCAGTACTTC
CASSPRQPGLETQYF
>TRBD1|TRBV28|NA|TRBJ1-1
TGTGCCAGCAGTTCCCCCCAGGGGGCCGGGACTGAAGCTTTCTTT
CASSSPQGAGTEAFF
>NA|TRBV2|NA|TRBJ2-3
TGTGCCAGCAGTGAGACTAGAAGCACAGATACGCAGTATTTT
CASSETRSTDTQYF
>NA|TRBV7-9|NA|TRBJ1-2
TGTGCCAGCAGCCCCAGGGTATCGGGGGCCGACTATGGCTACACCTTC
CASSPRVSGADYGYTF
>NA|TRBV19|NA|TRBJ1-2
TGTGCCAGTATGGAAGAGGGGAACTATGGCTACACCTTC
CASMEEGNYGYTF
>NA|TRBV2|NA|TRBJ1-2
TGTGCCAGCAGTGAAGGTCAGCCTTATGGCTACACCTTC
CASSEGQPYGYTF
>NA|TRBV12-5|NA|TRBJ1-2
TGTGCTAGTGGTCTCCGCATCGGACAGCAATATGGCTACACCTTC
CASGLRIGQQYGYTF
>TRBD1|TRBV7-6|NA|TRBJ1-2
TGTGCCAGCAGCCTCGGACAGGGGGCTAACTATGGCTACACCTTC
CASSLGQGANYGYTF
>NA|TRBV9|NA|TRBJ2-2
TGTGCCAGCACGGGGCAGGGGGAGGCCGGGGAGCTGTTTTTT
CASTGQGEAGELFF
>NA|TRBV5-1|few|TRBJ2-5
TGCGCCAGCAGCCCCGGCCTTGAGACCCAGTACTTC
CASSPGLETQYF
>NA|TRBV7-2|NA|TRBJ1-3
TGTGCCAGCAGCGAAGGAAACACCATATATTTT
CASSEGNTIYF
>NA|TRBV7-3|NA|TRBJ2-2
TGTGCCAGCAGCTTAAAACGGACCGGGGAGCTGTTTTTT
CASSLKRTGELFF
>NA|TRBV11-2|NA|TRBJ2-7
TGTGCCAGCAGCCACGACGAGCGTCTCGACGAGCAGTACTTC
CASSHDERLDEQYF
>NA|TRBV2|NA|TRBJ2-1
TGTGCCAGCAGTGTAGAGTACAATGAGCAGTTCTTC
CASSVEYNEQFF
>TRBD1|TRBV5-5|NA|TRBJ1-5
TGTGCCAGCAGTCGTGACAGGGGTTCAAATCAGCCCCAGCATTTT
CASSRDRGSNQPQHF
>NA|TRBV4-1|NA|TRBJ2-1
TGCGCCAGCAGCCGCGTTGGCGAAGTGAATGAGCAGTTCTTC
CASSRVGEVNEQFF
>TRBD1|TRBV7-2|few|TRBJ2-7
TGTGCCAGCAGCACGGAGACAGGGGGCTACGAGCAGTACTTC
CASSTETGGYEQYF
>TRBD1|TRBV28|NA|TRBJ2-7
TGTGCCAGCAGTTTCCGGGACAGATTCTACGAGCAGTACTTC
CASSFRDRFYEQYF